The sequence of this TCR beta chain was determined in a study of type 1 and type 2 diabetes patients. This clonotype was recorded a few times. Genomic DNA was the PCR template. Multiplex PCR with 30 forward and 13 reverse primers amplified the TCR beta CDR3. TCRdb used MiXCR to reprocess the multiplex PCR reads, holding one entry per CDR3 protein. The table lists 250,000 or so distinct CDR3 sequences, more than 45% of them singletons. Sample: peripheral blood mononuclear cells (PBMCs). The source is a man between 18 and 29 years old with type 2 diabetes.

This CDR3 reads CATTYGAGELFF. In DNA, the CDR3 is TGTGCCACCACGTATGGCGCCGGGGAGCTGTTTTTT. The V and J genes are TRBV28 and TRBJ2-2; no reliable D call. Germline CDR1 is MDHEN and CDR2 is SYDVKM. Between the trimmed V and J ends, which lost 10 bases and 6 bases, there was a span of 12 bases. The CDR3 loop spans 12 amino acids.